This paragraph reports one T cell receptor beta chain. This entry belongs to a study of blood T cell repertoires in COVID-19. In the study overall: Some COVID-19 samples were acute and others convalescent; all came from the United States, Italy and Spain. PBMCs, B-cell-depleted T cells, or T cells provided the cDNA or gDNA that made up the material.

Authors' data handling: The assay estimated nucleated cells by amplifying reference gene primers. Method: immunoSEQ multiplex PCR; TCRdb's copy keeps in-frame clones and lacks some. The V and J calls and clone size are taken from that table; D and trimming were inferred from the DNA. The sample comprises 120,000 or so clones, about 88% of which are singletons, and about 4.5% rests with the top ten. It was during active infection that Seattle patients were enrolled and then longitudinally followed. Sequenced sample: peripheral blood. This TCR was recovered from a man in his 60s with COVID-19, enrolled during active disease.

In nucleotides, the CDR3 is TGTGCCACAGGGGCCCATGAGCAGTTCTTC. This encodes CATGAHEQFF. The V and J genes are TRBV6-7 and TRBJ2-1; TRBD1 might be the D (6 bases). TRBV6-7 belongs to the ORF category, with a function that is uncertain. V was clipped by 10 bases and J by 8 bases, with 9 bases between them. The CDR3 sequence is 10 residues long.